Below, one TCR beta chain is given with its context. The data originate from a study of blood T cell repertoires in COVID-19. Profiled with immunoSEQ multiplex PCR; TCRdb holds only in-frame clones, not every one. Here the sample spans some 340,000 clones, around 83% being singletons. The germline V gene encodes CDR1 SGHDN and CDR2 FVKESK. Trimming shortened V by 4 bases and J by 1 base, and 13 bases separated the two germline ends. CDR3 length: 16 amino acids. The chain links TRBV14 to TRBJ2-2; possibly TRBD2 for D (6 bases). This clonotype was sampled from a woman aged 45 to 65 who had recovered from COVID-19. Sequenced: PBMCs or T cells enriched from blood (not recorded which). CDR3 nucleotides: TGTGCCAGCAGCCCCGTCCGGGGGATGAACACCGGGGAGCTGTTTTTT. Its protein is CASSPVRGMNTGELFF.